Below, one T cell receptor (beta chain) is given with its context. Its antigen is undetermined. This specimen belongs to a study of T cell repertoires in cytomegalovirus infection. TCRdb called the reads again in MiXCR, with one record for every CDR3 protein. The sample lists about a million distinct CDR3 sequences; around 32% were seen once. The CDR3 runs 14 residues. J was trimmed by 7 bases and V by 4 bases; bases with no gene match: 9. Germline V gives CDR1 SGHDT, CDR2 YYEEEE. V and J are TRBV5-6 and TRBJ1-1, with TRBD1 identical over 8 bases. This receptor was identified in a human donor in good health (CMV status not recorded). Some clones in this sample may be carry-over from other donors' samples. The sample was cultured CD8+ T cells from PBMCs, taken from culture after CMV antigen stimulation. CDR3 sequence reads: CASSLGGTGLEAFF. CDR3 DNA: TGTGCCAGCAGCCTGGGGGGGACAGGACTTGAAGCTTTCTTT.